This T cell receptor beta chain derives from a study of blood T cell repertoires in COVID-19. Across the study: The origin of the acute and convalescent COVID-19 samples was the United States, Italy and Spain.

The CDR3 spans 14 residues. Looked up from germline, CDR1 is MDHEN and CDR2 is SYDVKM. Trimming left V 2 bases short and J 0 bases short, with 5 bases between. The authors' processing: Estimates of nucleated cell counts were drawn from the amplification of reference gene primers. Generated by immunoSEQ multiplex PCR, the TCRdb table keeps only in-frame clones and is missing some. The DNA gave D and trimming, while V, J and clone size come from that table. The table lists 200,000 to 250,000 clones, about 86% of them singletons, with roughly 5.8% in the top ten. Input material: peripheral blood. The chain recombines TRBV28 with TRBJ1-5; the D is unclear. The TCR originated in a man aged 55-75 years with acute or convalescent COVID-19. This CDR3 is CASSLTTSNQPQHF. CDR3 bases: TGTGCCAGCAGTTTAACAACTAGCAATCAGCCCCAGCATTTT.